This note documents a single T cell receptor (beta chain) sequence. Its antigen is unknown. The sample comes from a study of blood T cells in healthy people across ages. Study outcomes and limitations: Diversity estimated from one million T cells was considered an underestimate.

CDR1 and CDR2 (germline): DFQATT, SNEGSKA (reference sequence). CDR3 size: 14 residues. Trimming shortened V by 2 bases and J by 8 bases, and 16 bases separated the two germline ends. A second about 7 to 12 cycle PCR used barcoded and J-beta primers. A single record per CDR3 protein comes from TCRdb applying MiXCR to the 5' RACE reads. The table has 550,000 to 750,000 distinct CDR3 sequences, around a fifth seen once. The V gene is TRBV20-1, the J gene TRBJ2-4, with D perhaps being TRBD1 or TRBD2 (5 bases each). Specimen: blood. This receptor was obtained from a man between 65 and 85 years old in good health. The CDR3 spells CSARRDVGADIQYF. The CDR3 coding sequence is TGCAGTGCTAGACGGGACGTAGGGGCTGACATTCAGTACTTC.